This TCR beta chain was sequenced during a study of OX40 agonist ivuxolimab in advanced cancers. Turning to the study itself: Enrolled patients in dose escalation had cancers that were hepatocellular carcinoma, melanoma, renal cell or head and neck cancer.

Sequencing used immunoSEQ multiplex PCR; TCRdb keeps in-frame clones, though not all of them. Of some 73,000 clones in the sample, approximately 83% were seen once. The germline gives CDR1 SGHTA, CDR2 FQGTGA. Trimming cost V 5 bases and J 5 bases, with 15 bases left between them. The CDR3 extends over 14 amino acids. The sequences come from CD4+ or CD8+ T cells sorted from blood, collected in a trial of the OX40 agonist ivuxolimab. This clonotype originated in an adult with an advanced solid tumor such as melanoma, head and neck, liver or kidney cancer. The chain uses TRBV7-3 and TRBJ2-5, with D perhaps matching TRBD2 (6 bases). CDR3 sequence: CASSRGGGGETQYF. The CDR3 DNA follows: TGTGCCAGCAGCCGTGGTGGTGGAGGGGAGACCCAGTACTTC.